Detailed here is one T cell receptor (beta chain). Naive CD8 cells comprised CD45RO-negative, CCR7-positively selected cells, excluding terminally differentiated effector memory CD45RA+ cells. Each donor was a Caucasian adult residing in Nashville, Tennessee. The sample comes from a study of shared clonotypes between healthy human individuals. About the research overall: Plates per donor: three CD4 naive, three CD4 memory, two CD8 naive, one CD8 memory.

V lost 5 bases to trimming and J lost 5 bases; unmatched junction nucleotides: 15. Germline CDR1 reads MDHEN; CDR2 reads SYDVKM. This CDR3 has 17 amino acids. Sequenced by immunoSEQ multiplex PCR; TCRdb stores in-frame clones only, minus some. This table holds more than 2 million clones, roughly 94% found once. The V call is TRBV28, the J call TRBJ1-5; TRBD1 agrees at 7 bases. The TCR originated in a man younger than 35 in good health. The material sequenced was naive CD8+ T cells sorted from blood. CDR3 protein: CASSLRSGTALYQPQHF. The CDR3 DNA follows: TGTGCCAGCAGTCTAAGGTCCGGGACAGCACTCTATCAGCCCCAGCATTTT.